This T cell receptor beta chain emerged from a study of CD8 T cells in Susac syndrome. V lost 0 bases, J lost 5 bases, and 15 bases lay in between. CDR3 length equals 15 residues. Germline V gene lookup returns CDR1 SGHRS and CDR2 YFSETQ. Sequencing of TCR beta was performed on blood CD8+ and CD4+ T cells. The multiple sclerosis control group was made up of treatment-naive patients with stable or active relapsing-remitting disease. FACS was used to enrich TEMRA cells, whereas the CD8+ and CD4+ T cells were obtained by negative isolation. Random hexamers served to reverse transcribe roughly 0.5 to 1 ug RNA. TCRdb itself ran the immunoSEQ multiplex PCR reads through MiXCR, one entry per CDR3 protein. The sample lists 400,000 or so distinct CDR3 sequences; approximately 85% were seen once. This clonotype appeared a few times.

This sequence originates from a human donor with multiple sclerosis. This rearrangement joins TRBV5-1 to TRBJ2-7; perhaps TRBD1 as D (8 bases). Sequencing used CD8+ T cells from PBMCs. The chain's CDR3 is CASSLVWTGTNEQYF. The CDR3 DNA follows: TGCGCCAGCAGCTTGGTGTGGACAGGGACTAACGAGCAGTACTTC. Combining the CDR3 with reference TRBV5-1 and TRBJ2-7 gives the whole variable domain KAGVTQTPRYLIKTRGQQVTLSCSPISGHRSVSWYQQTPGQGLQFLFEYFSETQRNKGNFPGRFSGRQFSNSRSEMNVSTLELGDSALYLCASSLVWTGTNEQYFGPGTRLTVT.